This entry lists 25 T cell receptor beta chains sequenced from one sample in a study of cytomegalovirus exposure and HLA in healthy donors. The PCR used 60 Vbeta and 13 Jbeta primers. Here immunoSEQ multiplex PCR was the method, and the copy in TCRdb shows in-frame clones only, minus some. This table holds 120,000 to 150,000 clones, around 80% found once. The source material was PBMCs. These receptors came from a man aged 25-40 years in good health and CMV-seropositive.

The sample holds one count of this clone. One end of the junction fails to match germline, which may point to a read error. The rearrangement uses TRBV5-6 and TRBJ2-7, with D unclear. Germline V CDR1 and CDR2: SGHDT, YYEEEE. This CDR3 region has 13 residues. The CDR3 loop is CTSSSTPSYEQYF. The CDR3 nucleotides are TGTACCAGCAGCAGCACCCCCTCCTACGAGCAGTACTTC.

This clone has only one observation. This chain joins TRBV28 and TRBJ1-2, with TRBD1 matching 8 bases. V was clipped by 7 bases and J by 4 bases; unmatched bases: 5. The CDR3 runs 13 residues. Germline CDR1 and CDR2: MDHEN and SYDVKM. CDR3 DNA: TGTGCCAGCACGGGACAGGAGCTCTATGGCTACACCTTC. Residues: CASTGQELYGYTF.

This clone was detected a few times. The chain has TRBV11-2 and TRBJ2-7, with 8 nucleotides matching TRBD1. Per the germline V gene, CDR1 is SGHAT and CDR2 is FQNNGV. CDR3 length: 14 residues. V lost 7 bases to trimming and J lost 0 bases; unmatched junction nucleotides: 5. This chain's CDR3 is CASTHGQGSYEQYF. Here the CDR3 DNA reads TGTGCCAGCACCCACGGACAGGGCTCCTACGAGCAGTACTTC.

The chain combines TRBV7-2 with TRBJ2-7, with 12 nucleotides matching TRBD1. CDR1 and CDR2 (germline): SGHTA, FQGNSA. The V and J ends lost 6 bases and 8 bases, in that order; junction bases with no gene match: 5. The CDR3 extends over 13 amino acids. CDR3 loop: CASRLGQGAKQYF. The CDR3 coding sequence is TGTGCCAGCAGATTGGGACAGGGGGCAAAGCAGTACTTC.

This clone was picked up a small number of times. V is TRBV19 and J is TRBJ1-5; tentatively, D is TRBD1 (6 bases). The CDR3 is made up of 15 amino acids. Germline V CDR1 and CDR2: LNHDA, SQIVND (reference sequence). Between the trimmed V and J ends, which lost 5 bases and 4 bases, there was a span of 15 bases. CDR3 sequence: CASSPQTGLNQPQHF. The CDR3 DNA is TGTGCCAGTAGTCCCCAGACAGGTCTGAATCAGCCCCAGCATTTT.

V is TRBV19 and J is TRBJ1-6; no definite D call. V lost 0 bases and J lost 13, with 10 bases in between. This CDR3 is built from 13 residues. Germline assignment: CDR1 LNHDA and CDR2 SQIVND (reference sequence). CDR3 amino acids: CASSIEPGRPLHF. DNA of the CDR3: TGTGCCAGTAGTATAGAGCCGGGGAGGCCCCTCCACTTT.

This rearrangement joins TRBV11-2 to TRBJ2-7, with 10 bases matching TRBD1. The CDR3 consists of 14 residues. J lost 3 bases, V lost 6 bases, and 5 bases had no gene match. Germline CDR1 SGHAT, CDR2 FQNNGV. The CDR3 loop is CASRGRDRGYEQYF. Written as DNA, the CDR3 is TGTGCCAGCAGGGGCCGGGACAGGGGCTACGAGCAGTACTTC.

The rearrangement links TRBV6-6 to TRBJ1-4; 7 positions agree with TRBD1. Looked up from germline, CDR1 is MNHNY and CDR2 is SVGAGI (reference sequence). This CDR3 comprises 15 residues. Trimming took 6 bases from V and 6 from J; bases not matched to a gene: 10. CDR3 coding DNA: TGTGCCAGCAGGAATAACAGGGGTGAGGATGAAAAACTGTTTTTT. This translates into CASRNNRGEDEKLFF.

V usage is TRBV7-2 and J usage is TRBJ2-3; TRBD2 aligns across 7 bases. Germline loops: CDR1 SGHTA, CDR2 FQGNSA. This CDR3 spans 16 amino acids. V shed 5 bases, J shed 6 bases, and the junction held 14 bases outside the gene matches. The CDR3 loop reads CASSQLVSGGMDTQYF. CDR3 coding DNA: TGTGCCAGCAGCCAACTCGTATCGGGGGGTATGGATACGCAGTATTTT.

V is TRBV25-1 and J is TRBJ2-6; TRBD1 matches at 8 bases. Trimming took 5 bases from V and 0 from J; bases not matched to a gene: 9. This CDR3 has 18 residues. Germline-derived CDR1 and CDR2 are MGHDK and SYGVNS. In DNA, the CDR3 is TGTGCCAGCAGTAGAGGGACAGGAAGTAGCTCTGGGGCCAACGTCCTGACTTTC. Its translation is CASSRGTGSSSGANVLTF.

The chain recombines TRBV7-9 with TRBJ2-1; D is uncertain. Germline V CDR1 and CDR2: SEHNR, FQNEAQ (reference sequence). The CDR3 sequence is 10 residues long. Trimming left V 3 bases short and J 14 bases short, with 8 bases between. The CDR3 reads CASSLVREFF. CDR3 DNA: TGTGCCAGCAGCTTGGTCCGCGAGTTCTTC.

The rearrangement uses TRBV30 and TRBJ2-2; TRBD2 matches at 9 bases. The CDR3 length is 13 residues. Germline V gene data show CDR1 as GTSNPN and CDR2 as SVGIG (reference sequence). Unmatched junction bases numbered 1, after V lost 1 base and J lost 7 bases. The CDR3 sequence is CAWSGLAVGELFF. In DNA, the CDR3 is TGTGCCTGGAGTGGACTAGCGGTCGGGGAGCTGTTTTTT.

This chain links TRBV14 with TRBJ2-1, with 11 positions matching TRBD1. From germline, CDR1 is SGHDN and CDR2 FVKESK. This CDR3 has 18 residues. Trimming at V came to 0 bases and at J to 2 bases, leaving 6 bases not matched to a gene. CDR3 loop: CASSQDYRTGGTYNEQFF. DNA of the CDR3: TGTGCCAGCAGCCAAGACTATAGGACAGGGGGCACCTACAATGAGCAGTTCTTC.

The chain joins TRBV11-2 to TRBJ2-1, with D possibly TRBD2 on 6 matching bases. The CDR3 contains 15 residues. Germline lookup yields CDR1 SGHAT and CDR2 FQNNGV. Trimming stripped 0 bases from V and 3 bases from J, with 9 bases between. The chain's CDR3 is CASSLEWGDYNEQFF. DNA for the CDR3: TGTGCCAGCAGCTTAGAGTGGGGGGACTACAATGAGCAGTTCTTC.

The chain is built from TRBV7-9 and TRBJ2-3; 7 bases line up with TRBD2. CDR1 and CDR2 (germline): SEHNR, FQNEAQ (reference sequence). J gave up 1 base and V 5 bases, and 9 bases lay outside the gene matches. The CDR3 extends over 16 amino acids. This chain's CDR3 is CASSQSRGIGTDTQYF. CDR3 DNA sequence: TGTGCCAGCAGCCAATCGCGGGGGATCGGCACAGATACGCAGTATTTT.

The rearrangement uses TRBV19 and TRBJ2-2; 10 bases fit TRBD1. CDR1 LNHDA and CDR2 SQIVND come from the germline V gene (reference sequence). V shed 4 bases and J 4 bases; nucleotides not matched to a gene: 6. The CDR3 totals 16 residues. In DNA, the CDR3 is TGTGCCAGTAGTACTCCTCGGACAGGGGGCACCGGGGAGCTGTTTTTT. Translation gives CASSTPRTGGTGELFF.

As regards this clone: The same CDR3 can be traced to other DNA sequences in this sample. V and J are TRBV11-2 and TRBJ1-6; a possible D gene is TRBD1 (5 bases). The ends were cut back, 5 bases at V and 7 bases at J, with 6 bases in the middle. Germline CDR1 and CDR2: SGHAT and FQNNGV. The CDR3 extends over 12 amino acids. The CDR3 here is CASSPGNSPLHF. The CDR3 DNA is TGTGCCAGCAGCCCAGGGAATTCACCCCTCCACTTT.

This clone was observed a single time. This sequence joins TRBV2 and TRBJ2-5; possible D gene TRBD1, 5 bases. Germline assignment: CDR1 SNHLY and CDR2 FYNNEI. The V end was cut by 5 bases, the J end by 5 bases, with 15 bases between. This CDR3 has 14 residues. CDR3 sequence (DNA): TGTGCCAGCAGTTTGCTAGGGGTTTGGGAGACCCAGTACTTC. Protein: CASSLLGVWETQYF.

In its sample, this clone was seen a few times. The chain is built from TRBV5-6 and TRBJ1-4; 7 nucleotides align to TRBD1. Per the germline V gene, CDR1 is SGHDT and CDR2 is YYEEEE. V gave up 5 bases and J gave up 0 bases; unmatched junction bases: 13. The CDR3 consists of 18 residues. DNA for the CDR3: TGTGCCAGCAGTTCAAGGACAGGACTTTACTCAACTAATGAAAAACTGTTTTTT. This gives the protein CASSSRTGLYSTNEKLFF.

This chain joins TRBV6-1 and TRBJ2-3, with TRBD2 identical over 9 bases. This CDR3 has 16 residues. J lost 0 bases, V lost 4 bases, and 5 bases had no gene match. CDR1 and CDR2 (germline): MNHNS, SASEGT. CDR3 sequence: CASSVASGTSTDTQYF. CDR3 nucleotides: TGTGCCAGCAGTGTTGCTAGCGGGACTAGCACAGATACGCAGTATTTT.

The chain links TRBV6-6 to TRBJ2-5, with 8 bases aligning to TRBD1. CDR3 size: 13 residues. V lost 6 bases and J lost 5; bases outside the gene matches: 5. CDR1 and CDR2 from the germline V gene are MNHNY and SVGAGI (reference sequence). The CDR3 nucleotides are TGTGCCAGCAGCTTGGACAGGGTGGAGACCCAGTACTTC. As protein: CASSLDRVETQYF.

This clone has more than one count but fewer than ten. CDR3 DNA sequence: TGTGCCAGCAGTTTGAATGGGGCTGGGGGCTACACCTTC. It codes for CASSLNGAGGYTF. V usage is TRBV28 and J usage is TRBJ1-2, with D possibly matching TRBD1 (5 bases). Trimming took off 3 bases at V and 8 bases at J, with 13 bases between the two ends. CDR3 size: 13 residues. Germline V gene lookup returns CDR1 MDHEN and CDR2 SYDVKM.

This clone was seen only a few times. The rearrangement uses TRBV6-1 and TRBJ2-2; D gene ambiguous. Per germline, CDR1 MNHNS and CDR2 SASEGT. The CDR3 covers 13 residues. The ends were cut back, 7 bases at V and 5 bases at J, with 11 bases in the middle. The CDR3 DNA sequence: TGTGCCAGCAAACAGCTGAGTACCGGGGAGCTGTTTTTT. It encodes CASKQLSTGELFF.

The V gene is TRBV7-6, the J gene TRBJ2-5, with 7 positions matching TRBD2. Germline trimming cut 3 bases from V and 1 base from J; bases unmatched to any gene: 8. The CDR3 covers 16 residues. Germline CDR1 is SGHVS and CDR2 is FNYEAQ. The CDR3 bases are TGTGCCAGCAGCTTCCCCAGCGGGACCGTCCAAGAGACCCAGTACTTC. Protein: CASSFPSGTVQETQYF. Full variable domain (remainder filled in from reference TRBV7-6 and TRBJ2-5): GAGVSQSPRYKVTKRGQDVALRCDPISGHVSLYWYRQALGQGPEFLTYFNYEAQQDKSGLPNDRFSAERPEGSISTLTIQRTEQRDSAMYRCASSFPSGTVQETQYFGPGTRLLVL.

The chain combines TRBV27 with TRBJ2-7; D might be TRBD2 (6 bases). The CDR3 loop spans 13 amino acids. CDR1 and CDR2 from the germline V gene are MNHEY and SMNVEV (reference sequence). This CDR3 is CHSRTVRGYEQYF. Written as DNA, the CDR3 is TGTCACAGCAGGACGGTCCGGGGGTACGAGCAGTACTTC.